This T cell receptor beta chain emerged from a study of cytomegalovirus exposure and HLA in healthy donors. Points from the study as a whole: The tendency of first-cohort TCR clusters to co-occur in the 120 or so validation repertoires was the finding of a later analysis.

Of note for this clone: Its antigen remains unidentified.

The protocol was immunoSEQ multiplex PCR, while the TCRdb copy is restricted to in-frame clones and leaves out a portion. The sample includes 200,000 to 250,000 clones, around 90% of them seen just once. CDR3 length: 13 residues. The ends lost 7 bases at V and 7 bases at J; junction bases unmatched: 5. Germline CDR1 and CDR2: LNHDA and SQIVND (reference sequence). The source is a woman between 18 and 30 years old in good health and CMV-seronegative. The chain employs TRBV19 and TRBJ2-1; 9 nucleotides agree with TRBD2. Sequencing was done on a sample of PBMCs. The CDR3 bases are TGTGCCAGTACCATAGCGGGAGCGAATGAGCAGTTCTTC. Its translation: CASTIAGANEQFF.